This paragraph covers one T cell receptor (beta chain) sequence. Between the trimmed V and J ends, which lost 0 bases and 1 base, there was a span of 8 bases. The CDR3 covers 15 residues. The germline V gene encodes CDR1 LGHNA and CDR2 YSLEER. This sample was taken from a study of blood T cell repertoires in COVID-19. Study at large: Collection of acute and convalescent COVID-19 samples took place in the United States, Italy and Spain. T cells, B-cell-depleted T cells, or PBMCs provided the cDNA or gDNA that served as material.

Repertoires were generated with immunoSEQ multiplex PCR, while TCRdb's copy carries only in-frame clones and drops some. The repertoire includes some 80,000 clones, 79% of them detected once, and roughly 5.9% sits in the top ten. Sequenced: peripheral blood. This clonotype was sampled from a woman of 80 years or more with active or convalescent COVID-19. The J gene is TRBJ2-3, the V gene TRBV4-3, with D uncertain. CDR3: CASSQDVTRTDTQYF. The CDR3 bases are TGCGCCAGCAGCCAAGATGTTACTCGCACAGATACGCAGTATTTT.